Here is one T cell receptor (beta chain) with its context. This entry comes from a study of blood T cell repertoires in COVID-19. The CDR3 runs to 13 residues. Trimming took off 7 bases at V and 5 bases at J, with 11 bases between the two ends. Germline CDR1 MNHEY, CDR2 SVGAGI. Clones were read by immunoSEQ multiplex PCR, and TCRdb kept only the in-frame ones, dropping some. The table lists 120,000 to 150,000 clones, roughly 90% of them singletons, with about 2% in the top ten. V is TRBV6-5 and J is TRBJ1-4; D may be TRBD1 (5 bases). The TCR originated in a human donor in a cohort sampled during active COVID-19. Sequencing was performed on peripheral blood. This chain's CDR3 is CASIGAGNEKLFF. The CDR3 DNA follows: TGTGCCAGCATAGGGGCAGGGAATGAAAAACTGTTTTTT.